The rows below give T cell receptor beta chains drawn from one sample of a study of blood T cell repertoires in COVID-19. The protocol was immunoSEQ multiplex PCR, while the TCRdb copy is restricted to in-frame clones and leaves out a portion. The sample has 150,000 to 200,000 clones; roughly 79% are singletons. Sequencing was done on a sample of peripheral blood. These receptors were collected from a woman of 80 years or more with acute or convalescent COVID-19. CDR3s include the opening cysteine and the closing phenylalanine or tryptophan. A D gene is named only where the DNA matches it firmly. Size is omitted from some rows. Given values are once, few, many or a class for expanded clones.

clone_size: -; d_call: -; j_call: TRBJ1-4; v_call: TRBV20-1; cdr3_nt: TGCAGTGCTAGTCGAGGGCGTGCAACTAATGAAAAACTGTTTTTT; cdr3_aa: CSASRGRATNEKLFF
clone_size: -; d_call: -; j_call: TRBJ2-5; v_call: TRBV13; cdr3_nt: TGTGCCAGCAGCAAGACAGGCGTCGAGACCCAGTACTTC; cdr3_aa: CASSKTGVETQYF
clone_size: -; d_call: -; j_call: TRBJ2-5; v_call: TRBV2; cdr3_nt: TGTGCCAGCAGTGAAAGGGGTCGAGAGACCCAGTACTTC; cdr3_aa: CASSERGRETQYF
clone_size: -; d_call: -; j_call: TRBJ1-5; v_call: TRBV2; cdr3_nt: TGTGCCAGCTCAATGGGGGGGGGAGGCAATCAGCCCCAGCATTTT; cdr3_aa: CASSMGGGGNQPQHF
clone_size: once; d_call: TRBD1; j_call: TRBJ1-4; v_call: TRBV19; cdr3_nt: TGTGCCAGTAATCGAGGGACAGTCCCCAATGAAAAACTGTTTTTT; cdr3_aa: CASNRGTVPNEKLFF
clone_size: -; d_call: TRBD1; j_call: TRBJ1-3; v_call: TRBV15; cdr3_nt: TGTGCCACCAGCCCGACAGGGGATACCTCTGGAAACACCATATATTTT; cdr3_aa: CATSPTGDTSGNTIYF
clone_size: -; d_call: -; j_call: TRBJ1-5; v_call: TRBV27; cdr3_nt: TGTGCCAGCAGTTCTCTCGGGGGGTATAGCAATCAGCCCCAGCATTTT; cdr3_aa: CASSSLGGYSNQPQHF
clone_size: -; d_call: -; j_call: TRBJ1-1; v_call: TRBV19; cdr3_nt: TGTGCCAGTAGTATGAAAGGGGACACTGAAGCTTTCTTT; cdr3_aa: CASSMKGDTEAFF
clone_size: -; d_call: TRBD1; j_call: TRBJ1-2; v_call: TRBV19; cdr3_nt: TGTGCCAGTAGTGCGACCCTCGGGGACAGGGACTATGGCTACACCTTC; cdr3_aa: CASSATLGDRDYGYTF
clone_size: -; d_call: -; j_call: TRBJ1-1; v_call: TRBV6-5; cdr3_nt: TGTGCCAGCAGTTACGAACGGGGGAAGCACACTGAAGCTTTCTTT; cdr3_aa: CASSYERGKHTEAFF
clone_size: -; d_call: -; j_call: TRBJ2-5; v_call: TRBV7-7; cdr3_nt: TGTGCCAGCAGCTTAAGAACAGGGTGGGGGGAGACCCAGTACTTC; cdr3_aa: CASSLRTGWGETQYF
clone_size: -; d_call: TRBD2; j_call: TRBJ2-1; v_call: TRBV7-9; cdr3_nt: TGTGCCAGCAGCTTTGCGGGGGCCTACAATGAGCAGTTCTTC; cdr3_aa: CASSFAGAYNEQFF
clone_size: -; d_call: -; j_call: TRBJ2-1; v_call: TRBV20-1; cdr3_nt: TGCAGTGCTAACTATTACAATGAGCAGTTCTTC; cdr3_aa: CSANYYNEQFF
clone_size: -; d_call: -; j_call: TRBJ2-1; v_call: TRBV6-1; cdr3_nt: TGTGCCAGCAGTGATCTAGCGCGGAGCTCCTACAATGAGCAGTTCTTC; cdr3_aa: CASSDLARSSYNEQFF
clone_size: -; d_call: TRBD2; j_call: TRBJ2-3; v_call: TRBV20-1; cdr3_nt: TGCAGTGCTAGTTTAGCGGGGCGCACAGATACGCAGTATTTT; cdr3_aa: CSASLAGRTDTQYF
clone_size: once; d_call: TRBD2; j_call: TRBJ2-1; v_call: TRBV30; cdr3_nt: TGTGCCTGGAGTGGGGGACTAGGGAGCTCCTACAATGAGCAGTTCTTC; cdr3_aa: CAWSGGLGSSYNEQFF
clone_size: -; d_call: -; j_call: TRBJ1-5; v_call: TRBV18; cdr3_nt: TGTGCCAGCTCACCTGCCGGGGGAGGAGGGCCCCAGCATTTT; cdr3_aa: CASSPAGGGGPQHF
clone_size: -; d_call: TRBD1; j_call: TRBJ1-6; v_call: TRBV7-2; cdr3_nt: TGTGCCAGCAGCAGACAGGGGGCGTCCTCCTATAATTCACCCCTCCACTTT; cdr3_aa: CASSRQGASSYNSPLHF
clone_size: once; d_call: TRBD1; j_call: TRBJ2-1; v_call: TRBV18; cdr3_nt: TGTGCCAGCTCACCCCCGACAGGGGCGGTCTACAATGAGCAGTTCTTC; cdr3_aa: CASSPPTGAVYNEQFF
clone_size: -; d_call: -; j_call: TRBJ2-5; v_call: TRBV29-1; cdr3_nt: TGCAGCGTCCCCGGGGACATCCAAGAGACCCAGTACTTC; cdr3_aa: CSVPGDIQETQYF
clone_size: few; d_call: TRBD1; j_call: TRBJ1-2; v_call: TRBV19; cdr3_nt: TGTGCCAGTAGTCCAACCACAGGGGTCGGTGGCTACACCTTC; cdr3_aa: CASSPTTGVGGYTF
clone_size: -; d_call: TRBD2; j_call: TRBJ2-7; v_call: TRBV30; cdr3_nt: TGTGCCTGGAGCGTCGGCGGGAGGGGCGAGCAGTACTTC; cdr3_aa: CAWSVGGRGEQYF
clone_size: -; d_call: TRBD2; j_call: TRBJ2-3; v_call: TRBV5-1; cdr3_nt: TGCGCCAGCAGCTGGGGGGCGGGAGGGCCTTCAGATACGCAGTATTTT; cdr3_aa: CASSWGAGGPSDTQYF
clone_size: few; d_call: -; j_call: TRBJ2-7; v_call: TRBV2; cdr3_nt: TGTGCCAGCAGTCCTTTGACGGGCTCCTACGAGCAGTACTTC; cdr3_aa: CASSPLTGSYEQYF
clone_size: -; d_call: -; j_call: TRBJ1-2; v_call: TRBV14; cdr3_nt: TGTGCCAGCAGTGGGGTCGGGAGCTTTAACTATGGCTACACCTTC; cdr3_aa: CASSGVGSFNYGYTF
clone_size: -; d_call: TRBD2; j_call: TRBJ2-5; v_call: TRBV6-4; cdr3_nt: TGTGCCCCAAGGCGGATGGGGGGGCAAGAGACCCAGTACTTC; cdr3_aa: CAPRRMGGQETQYF
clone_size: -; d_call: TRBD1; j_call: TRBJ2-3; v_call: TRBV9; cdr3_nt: TGTGCCAGCAGCAGGGACAGGGGGATCACAGATACGCAGTATTTT; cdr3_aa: CASSRDRGITDTQYF
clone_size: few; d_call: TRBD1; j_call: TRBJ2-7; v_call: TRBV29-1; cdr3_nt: TGCAGCGTTGCGTACAGGGGCTCCTACGAGCAGTACTTC; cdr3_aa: CSVAYRGSYEQYF
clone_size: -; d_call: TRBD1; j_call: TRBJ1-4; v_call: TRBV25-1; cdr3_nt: TGTGCCAGCAGCGTTCGGACAGGTGTTACAACTAATGAAAAACTGTTTTTT; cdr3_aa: CASSVRTGVTTNEKLFF